What follows are 11 T cell receptor beta chains derived from one specimen sequenced in a study of response to subunit inactivated influenza vaccine (dated by TCRdb to about 2018). Libraries were constructed by RT-PCR. The sequencing machine was an Illumina HiSeq 2500. Starting from the raw public reads, TCRdb applied fastp trimming at Q25, assembled clones with MiXCR and retained in-frame beta chains. Each CDR3 protein appears once, grouped with its most common genes and DNA. In this sample the table shows about 570,000 distinct CDR3 sequences, over 9% of which occur a single time. The ten largest clones represent approximately 10% of the sample. The sample was also linked to a second study, of T cells expressing NK-cell markers. From that second study: TCR beta cDNA libraries were made by 5'RACE template switching that added a universal primer site and unique molecular identifiers.

The starting material was PBMCs from blood, obtained on the day of vaccination. These receptors originate from a man in his fifties who received an inactivated influenza vaccine. Donor details come from another sample of the same person, matched by shared clones.

V gene TRBV7-9 combines with J gene TRBJ2-7; TRBD2 is a possible D gene (5 bases). The CDR3 has 15 residues. V lost 2 bases to trimming and J lost 3 bases, with 14 bases between them. CDR1 is SEHNR, CDR2 FQNEAQ, per germline (reference sequence). As DNA, the CDR3 is TGTGCCAGCAGCTTAAGTGGGAGCTCCAACTACGAGCAGTACTTC. Protein sequence: CASSLSGSSNYEQYF.

The rearrangement joins TRBV2 to TRBJ2-1; D might be TRBD2 (6 bases). The CDR3 is 15 amino acids. The V and J ends lost 2 bases and 4 bases respectively, with 12 bases between them. Germline V lookup: CDR1 SNHLY, CDR2 FYNNEI. The CDR3 DNA reads TGTGCCAGCAGTGAAACGGGAGCCGGGTACAATGAGCAGTTCTTC. It specifies CASSETGAGYNEQFF.

This clonotype has a handful of counts. This chain uses TRBV20-1 with TRBJ2-5; 14 nucleotides line up with TRBD2. Germline assignment: CDR1 DFQATT and CDR2 SNEGSKA (reference sequence). There are 15 residues in the CDR3. V trimming: 8 bases; J trimming: 4 bases; junction bases outside the gene matches: 9. CDR3 loop: CSPQTSGRASETQYF. CDR3 DNA sequence: TGCAGTCCCCAGACTAGCGGGAGGGCCTCAGAGACCCAGTACTTC.

This clonotype came up a few times. The V gene is TRBV7-2, the J gene TRBJ2-1, with 9 bases fitting TRBD2. The CDR3 is 14 residues long. Trimming removed 5 bases from V and 6 bases from J; junction bases left unmatched: 5. The V gene's germline CDR1 is SGHTA and CDR2 FQGNSA. CDR3 sequence (DNA): TGTGCCAGCAGCGTGGGACTAGCCGCCAATGAGCAGTTCTTC. As protein: CASSVGLAANEQFF.

The V call is TRBV6-6, the J call TRBJ2-1; D is unclear. V lost 2 bases and J 9 bases, leaving 11 bases between the germline ends. The CDR3 contains 13 residues. Looked up from germline, CDR1 is MNHNY and CDR2 is SVGAGI (reference sequence). CDR3 residues: CASSYIEVTEQFF. For the CDR3, the DNA is TGTGCCAGCAGTTACATAGAGGTTACTGAGCAGTTCTTC.

This clonotype showed up many times. The chain is built from TRBV6-5 and TRBJ2-2, with TRBD2 identical over 8 bases. V shed 2 bases, J shed 9 bases, and the junction held 5 bases outside the gene matches. Germline V gives CDR1 MNHEY, CDR2 SVGAGI. This CDR3 is 14 amino acids long. The DNA for the CDR3 is TGTGCCAGCAGTTACGTCCTAGCGGGTCGGGAGCTGTTTTTT. This encodes CASSYVLAGRELFF.

The genes are TRBV4-3 and TRBJ2-6; D remains ambiguous. Germline V gene lookup returns CDR1 LGHNA and CDR2 YSLEER. CDR3 size: 14 residues. With 0 bases removed from V and 2 bases from J, the gap between germline ends came to 2 bases. CDR3 bases: TGCGCCAGCAGCCAAGAGGCTGGGGCCAACGTCCTGACTTTC. Protein: CASSQEAGANVLTF.

J is TRBJ2-3 and V is TRBV11-2, with 12 bases lining up with TRBD2. After removal of 8 bases from V and 1 base from J, the junction contained 10 bases not matched to a gene. The CDR3 consists of 17 residues. CDR1 and CDR2 (germline): SGHAT, FQNNGV. The CDR3: CASSMGASGGGTDTQYF. CDR3 bases: TGTGCCAGCTCCATGGGAGCTAGCGGGGGGGGCACAGATACGCAGTATTTT.

The gene calls are TRBV6-1 and TRBJ1-5; TRBD1 matches 7 bases. The CDR3 totals 15 residues. The ends lost 4 bases at V and 7 bases at J; junction bases unmatched: 10. CDR1 MNHNS and CDR2 SASEGT come from the germline V gene. The CDR3 here is CASSASLRGMQPQHF. The CDR3 nucleotides are TGTGCCAGCAGTGCATCGCTCAGGGGGATGCAGCCCCAGCATTTT.

This clonotype was picked up a small number of times. The J gene is TRBJ1-6, the V gene TRBV20-1; D unresolved. Germline V gene sequence: CDR1 DFQATT, CDR2 SNEGSKA (reference sequence). V lost 4 bases and J lost 9, with 16 bases in between. The CDR3 length is 14 residues. The CDR3 nucleotides are TGCAGTGCTAAAGGACGAGGAGGGCTTTCACCCCTCCACTTT. Translated: CSAKGRGGLSPLHF.

The gene calls are TRBV7-9 and TRBJ2-1; D uncertain. The ends were cut back, 2 bases at V and 8 bases at J, with 7 bases in the middle. There are 12 residues in the CDR3. Germline V CDR1 and CDR2: SEHNR, FQNEAQ (reference sequence). CDR3 nucleotides: TGTGCCAGCAGCTTATCTATCTATGAGCAGTTCTTC. This encodes CASSLSIYEQFF.